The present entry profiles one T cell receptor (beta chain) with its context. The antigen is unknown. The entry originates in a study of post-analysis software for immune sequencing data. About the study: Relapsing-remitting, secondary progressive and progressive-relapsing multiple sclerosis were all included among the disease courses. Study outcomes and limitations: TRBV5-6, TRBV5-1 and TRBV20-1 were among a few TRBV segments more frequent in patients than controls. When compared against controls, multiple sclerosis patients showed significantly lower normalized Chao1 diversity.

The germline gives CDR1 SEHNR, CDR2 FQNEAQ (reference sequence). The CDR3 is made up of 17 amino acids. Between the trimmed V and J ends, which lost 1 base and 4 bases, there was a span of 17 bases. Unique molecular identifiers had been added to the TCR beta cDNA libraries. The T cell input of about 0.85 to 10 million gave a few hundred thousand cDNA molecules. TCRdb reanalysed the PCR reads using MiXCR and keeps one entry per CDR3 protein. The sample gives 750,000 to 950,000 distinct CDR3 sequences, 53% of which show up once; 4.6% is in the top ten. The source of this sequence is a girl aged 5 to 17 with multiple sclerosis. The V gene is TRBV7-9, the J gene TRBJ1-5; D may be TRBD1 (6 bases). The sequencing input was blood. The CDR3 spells CASSLGAVARGNQPQHF. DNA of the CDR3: TGTGCCAGCAGCTTAGGGGCGGTAGCGAGGGGGAATCAGCCCCAGCATTTT.